A selection of T cell receptor beta chains follows, all from one sample in a study of regulatory T cells in long-lasting Graves disease. TCRdb fed the multiplex PCR reads into MiXCR, producing one record per CDR3 protein. The sample has about 440,000 distinct CDR3 sequences, more than 12% seen once. The same data also went into a second study, on T cells in Graves' hyperthyroidism and ophthalmopathy.

The sample here was peripheral blood mononuclear cells (PBMCs), taken at new diagnosis, from a patient treated with antithyroid drugs. The receptors originated from a woman aged 30 to 39 with Graves disease. CDR3s include the opening cysteine and the closing phenylalanine or tryptophan. The D gene is left open where the match is weak. Size is stated for part of the rows, as once, few or many counts, or as a class when the clone is expanded.

D: TRBD1; size: many; V: TRBV6-1; J: TRBJ1-1; CDR3: CASNRSGGQGTEAFF; DNA: TGTGCCAGCAATCGGTCAGGGGGCCAGGGGACTGAAGCTTTCTTT
D: TRBD1; size: many; V: TRBV2; J: TRBJ2-2; CDR3: CATRETGVNTGELFF; DNA: TGTGCCACACGGGAGACAGGGGTGAACACCGGGGAGCTGTTTTTT
D: -; size: -; V: TRBV10-3; J: TRBJ2-2; CDR3: CAISESGSPNTGELFF; DNA: TGTGCCATCAGTGAGTCGGGGAGCCCGAACACCGGGGAGCTGTTTTTT
D: TRBD2; size: -; V: TRBV20-1; J: TRBJ2-1; CDR3: CSASTGTSGGEQFF; DNA: TGCAGTGCTAGTACCGGGACTAGCGGGGGTGAGCAGTTCTTC
D: TRBD1; size: many; V: TRBV5-6; J: TRBJ2-7; CDR3: CASSVDRELYEQYF; DNA: TGTGCCAGCAGCGTGGACAGGGAGTTATACGAGCAGTACTTC
D: TRBD1; size: many; V: TRBV20-1; J: TRBJ2-7; CDR3: CSASNPGQISYEQYF; DNA: TGCAGTGCTTCAAACCCGGGACAGATCTCCTACGAGCAGTACTTC
D: TRBD1; size: many; V: TRBV30; J: TRBJ1-1; CDR3: CAWRRDSYYTEAFF; DNA: TGTGCCTGGAGGCGGGACAGTTATTACACTGAAGCTTTCTTT
D: TRBD1; size: -; V: TRBV20-1; J: TRBJ2-7; CDR3: CSADHRDRGFYEQYF; DNA: TGCAGTGCTGACCACCGGGACAGGGGATTCTACGAGCAGTACTTC
D: -; size: many; V: TRBV2; J: TRBJ2-1; CDR3: CASRPLSGAIYNEQFF; DNA: TGTGCCAGCCGGCCCTTAAGCGGAGCTATTTACAATGAGCAGTTCTTC
D: TRBD1; size: -; V: TRBV3-1; J: TRBJ1-3; CDR3: CASSPPGTAAGNTIYF; DNA: TGTGCCAGCAGCCCCCCCGGGACAGCCGCTGGAAACACCATATATTTT